These 24 T cell receptor beta chains were all obtained from the same sample, sequenced in a study of blood T cell repertoires in COVID-19. Sequenced by immunoSEQ multiplex PCR; TCRdb stores in-frame clones only, minus some. Found here are about 78,000 clones, approximately 86% of them singletons; the top ten hold 4.5% to 5%. Specimen: peripheral blood. The receptor source for this set is a man aged 50-60 years with active or convalescent COVID-19.

Remarks on this clone: Other nucleotide sequences in the sample specify the same CDR3. This chain joins TRBV28 and TRBJ1-4, with 9 bases fitting TRBD1. The CDR3 is made up of 15 amino acids. The V and J ends lost 6 bases and 8 bases, in that order; junction bases with no gene match: 10. Germline CDR1 reads MDHEN; CDR2 reads SYDVKM. This CDR3 is CASSTTGTGTEKLFF. The CDR3 region has the DNA TGTGCCAGCAGCACAACCGGGACAGGGACGGAAAAACTGTTTTTT.

V gene TRBV18 combines with J gene TRBJ1-5; 7 nucleotides match TRBD1. V was clipped by 2 bases and J by 10 bases; unmatched bases: 8. The V gene's germline CDR1 is KGHSH and CDR2 LQKENI. The CDR3 sequence is 14 residues long. CDR3 sequence: CASSPGTADLPQHF. The CDR3, as DNA: TGTGCCAGCTCACCAGGGACAGCTGATCTTCCCCAGCATTTT.

The chain combines TRBV24-1 with TRBJ1-2; no firm D call. Trimming left V 7 bases short and J 4 bases short, with 30 bases between. Germline CDR1 is KGHDR and CDR2 is SFDVKD. The length of the CDR3 is 19 residues. DNA for the CDR3: TGTGCCACCAGGACCAACCGGGAATTAGGGAGACTAGCGAGCTATGGCTACACCTTC. Its protein product is CATRTNRELGRLASYGYTF.

The V and J genes are TRBV18 and TRBJ2-3; 11 nucleotides align to TRBD1. The V and J ends lost 6 bases and 4 bases, in that order; junction bases with no gene match: 9. The CDR3 is 16 residues long. Germline CDR1 and CDR2: KGHSH and LQKENI. This CDR3 reads CASSPYPGQGADTQYF. The CDR3 DNA follows: TGTGCCAGCTCTCCCTATCCGGGACAGGGGGCAGATACGCAGTATTTT.

This clone counts as medium-sized. The rearrangement links TRBV4-3 to TRBJ2-5; 11 nucleotides agree with TRBD1. The CDR3 is 16 residues long. CDR1 is LGHNA, CDR2 YSLEER, per germline. Trimming at V came to 4 bases and at J to 4 bases, leaving 8 bases not matched to a gene. The CDR3 reads CASSRSPGQGGETQYF. CDR3 nucleotide sequence: TGCGCCAGCAGCCGCTCACCGGGACAGGGGGGAGAGACCCAGTACTTC.

This chain uses TRBV5-1 with TRBJ2-5; D unresolved. Trimming pared 0 bases from V and 1 base from J, leaving 4 bases between. CDR1 and CDR2 from the germline V gene are SGHRS and YFSETQ. The CDR3 is 13 amino acids. DNA for the CDR3: TGCGCCAGCAGCTTGGATAGCCAAGAGACCCAGTACTTC. Protein product: CASSLDSQETQYF.

The chain joins TRBV7-2 to TRBJ2-6; 14 bases agree with TRBD2. The ends lost 5 bases at V and 0 bases at J; junction bases unmatched: 3. The length of the CDR3 is 18 residues. The germline V gene has CDR1 SGHTA and CDR2 FQGNSA. Written as DNA, the CDR3 is TGTGCCAGCAGCGGTGGGACTAGCGGGGGCTCTGGGGCCAACGTCCTGACTTTC. As protein: CASSGGTSGGSGANVLTF.

The rearrangement links TRBV3-1 (or the pseudogene TRBV3-2) to TRBJ2-4; D gene ambiguous. The V gene lost 1 base and the J gene lost 0 bases, with 10 bases spanning the gap. The CDR3 contains 16 residues. Germline V lookup: CDR1 LGHDT, CDR2 YNNKEL (reference sequence). This CDR3 is CASSQVENLAKNIQYF. Written as DNA, the CDR3 is TGTGCCAGCAGCCAAGTTGAGAATCTAGCCAAAAACATTCAGTACTTC.

J is TRBJ2-5 and V is TRBV5-6; D may be TRBD1 (6 bases). Looked up from germline, CDR1 is SGHDT and CDR2 is YYEEEE. The CDR3 sequence is 14 residues long. Trimming pared 3 bases from V and 5 bases from J, leaving 14 bases between. The CDR3 region has the DNA TGTGCCAGCAGCTCCACAGGGTTTCGGGAGACCCAGTACTTC. It translates to CASSSTGFRETQYF.

CDR3 nucleotide sequence: TGTGCCAGCTCACCACCGGGACAGGGGGCGGCAGAGACCCAGTACTTC. Encoded protein: CASSPPGQGAAETQYF. The chain recombines TRBV18 with TRBJ2-5; 12 bases fit TRBD1. This CDR3 spans 16 amino acids. The V and J ends lost 0 bases and 4 bases, in that order; junction bases with no gene match: 3. The germline CDR1 and CDR2 sequences are KGHSH and LQKENI. Complete variable domain (other parts from reference TRBV18 and TRBJ2-5): NAGVMQNPRHLVRRRGQEARLRCSPMKGHSHVYWYRQLPEEGLKFMVYLQKENIIDESGMPKERFSAEFPKEGPSILRIQQVVRGDSAAYFCASSPPGQGAAETQYFGPGTRLLVL.

This clone appeared a few times. The chain employs TRBV13 and TRBJ2-7, with TRBD1 identical over 7 bases. In germline, CDR1 is PRHDT, CDR2 FYEKMQ (reference sequence). The CDR3 extends over 14 amino acids. V lost 3 bases to trimming and J lost 1 base; unmatched junction nucleotides: 3. CDR3 sequence reads: CASSFRQGSYEQYF. In DNA, the CDR3 is TGTGCCAGCAGCTTTCGACAGGGTTCCTACGAGCAGTACTTC.

J is TRBJ1-1 and V is TRBV27, with a tentative D call TRBD1 (6 bases). This CDR3 comprises 14 residues. Germline lookup yields CDR1 MNHEY and CDR2 SMNVEV (reference sequence). The V gene lost 8 bases and the J gene lost 0 bases, with 13 bases spanning the gap. CDR3 sequence reads: CASGTFPLNTEAFF. The CDR3 nucleotides are TGTGCCAGCGGGACATTCCCATTGAACACTGAAGCTTTCTTT.

The genes are TRBV19 and TRBJ2-1; TRBD1 aligns across 7 bases. The ends lost 1 base at V and 9 bases at J; junction bases unmatched: 3. The germline gives CDR1 LNHDA, CDR2 SQIVND (reference sequence). There are 13 residues in the CDR3. The CDR3 sequence is CASSIVGGGEQFF. In DNA form, the CDR3 reads TGTGCCAGTAGTATAGTAGGGGGCGGTGAGCAGTTCTTC. The full variable domain, rest sourced from reference TRBV19 and TRBJ2-1, is DGGITQSPKYLFRKEGQNVTLSCEQNLNHDAMYWYRQDPGQGLRLIYYSQIVNDFQKGDIAEGYSVSREKKESFPLTVTSAQKNPTAFYLCASSIVGGGEQFFGPGTRLTVL.

This chain uses TRBV7-6 with TRBJ1-6; D might be TRBD1 (5 bases). The CDR3 extends over 15 amino acids. The germline V gene has CDR1 SGHVS and CDR2 FNYEAQ. V was cut by 6 bases and J by 5 bases, with 14 bases left in between. DNA of the CDR3: TGTGCCAGCAGTCCCGGGGGACTGGATAATTCACCCCTCCACTTT. As protein: CASSPGGLDNSPLHF.

This sequence joins TRBV10-2 and TRBJ2-3, with TRBD2 as a possible D gene (7 bases). Looked up from germline, CDR1 is WSHSY and CDR2 is SAAADI. The CDR3 spans 13 residues. V lost 10 bases to trimming and J lost 4 bases, with 15 bases between them. CDR3 nucleotide sequence: TGCGCCACCACACGGGGGGCAGCAGATACGCAGTATTTT. Its translation is CATTRGAADTQYF.

The genes are TRBV6-5 and TRBJ2-1, with D unresolved. CDR1 is MNHEY and CDR2 is SVGAGI in the germline V gene. V shed 5 bases and J shed 4 bases, with 6 bases lying between them. This CDR3 comprises 12 residues. The DNA of the CDR3 is TGTGCCAGCAGTACAGAATACAATGAGCAGTTCTTC. It encodes CASSTEYNEQFF.

The V gene is TRBV4-3, the J gene TRBJ2-5; D gene uncertain. The CDR3 is made up of 12 amino acids. V lost 0 bases and J lost 5, with 4 bases in between. Germline assignment: CDR1 LGHNA and CDR2 YSLEER. For the CDR3, the DNA is TGCGCCAGCAGCCAAGATATGGAGACCCAGTACTTC. This translates into CASSQDMETQYF.

The CDR3 DNA is TGCGCCAGCAGTGAGTCGAAGGGCAGGGGGCATGGGAATCAGCCCCAGCATTTT. It encodes CASSESKGRGHGNQPQHF. The chain employs TRBV10-2 and TRBJ1-5; TRBD1 matches 8 bases. Germline lookup yields CDR1 WSHSY and CDR2 SAAADI. V dropped 0 bases and J dropped 4; count of bases not matched to a gene: 11. This CDR3 comprises 18 residues.

The chain combines TRBV29-1 with TRBJ2-2, with TRBD1 identical over 11 bases. In germline, CDR1 is SQVTM, CDR2 ANQGSEA. The CDR3 has 13 residues. The ends lost 7 bases at V and 5 bases at J; junction bases unmatched: 3. This CDR3 reads CSGGTGGTGELFF. In nucleotides, the CDR3 is TGCAGCGGCGGGACAGGGGGGACCGGGGAGCTGTTTTTT.

This clone showed up just once. This chain links TRBV6-5 with TRBJ2-1; no clear D. Germline V gives CDR1 MNHEY, CDR2 SVGAGI. Trimming pared 5 bases from V and 5 bases from J, leaving 16 bases between. CDR3 length: 15 residues. The CDR3 loop is CASSTPWLAHNEQFF. In DNA, the CDR3 is TGTGCCAGCAGTACCCCCTGGTTAGCACACAATGAGCAGTTCTTC.

The chain links TRBV19 to TRBJ2-1, with TRBD2 identical over 11 bases. Germline V lookup: CDR1 LNHDA, CDR2 SQIVND (reference sequence). J gave up 4 bases and V 5 bases, and 7 bases lay outside the gene matches. The CDR3 covers 16 residues. CDR3 DNA sequence: TGTGCCAGTAGTGTCCGACTAGCGGGGATTTACAATGAGCAGTTCTTC. Translated, it gives CASSVRLAGIYNEQFF. Drawing the rest from reference TRBV19 and TRBJ2-1, the complete variable domain is DGGITQSPKYLFRKEGQNVTLSCEQNLNHDAMYWYRQDPGQGLRLIYYSQIVNDFQKGDIAEGYSVSREKKESFPLTVTSAQKNPTAFYLCASSVRLAGIYNEQFFGPGTRLTVL.

This clone came up once. This rearrangement joins TRBV10-1 to TRBJ2-5, with a possible D match to TRBD2 (6 bases). V lost 0 bases and J 1 base, leaving 6 bases between the germline ends. Germline loops: CDR1 WNHNN, CDR2 SYGVQD (reference sequence). The CDR3 has 14 residues. The CDR3 DNA reads as TGCGCCAGCAGTGAGTCACTAGCCCAAGAGACCCAGTACTTC. It codes for CASSESLAQETQYF.

V and J are TRBV18 and TRBJ1-5; D gene uncertain. Trimming shortened V by 3 bases and J by 3 bases, and 6 bases separated the two germline ends. CDR3 length equals 13 residues. Germline assignment: CDR1 KGHSH and CDR2 LQKENI. Here the CDR3 DNA reads TGTGCCAGCTCACCGGAGGCCAATCAGCCCCAGCATTTT. This translates into CASSPEANQPQHF.

V is TRBV5-4 and J is TRBJ2-7; TRBD1 matches at 8 bases. CDR3 length equals 18 residues. CDR1 and CDR2 (germline): SGHNT, YYREEE (reference sequence). V shed 1 base and J 6 bases; nucleotides not matched to a gene: 18. Written as DNA, the CDR3 is TGTGCCAGCAGCTTGCAGGGGGCTCCCCCCCTAGTTGGGTTCGAGCAGTACTTC. This encodes CASSLQGAPPLVGFEQYF.